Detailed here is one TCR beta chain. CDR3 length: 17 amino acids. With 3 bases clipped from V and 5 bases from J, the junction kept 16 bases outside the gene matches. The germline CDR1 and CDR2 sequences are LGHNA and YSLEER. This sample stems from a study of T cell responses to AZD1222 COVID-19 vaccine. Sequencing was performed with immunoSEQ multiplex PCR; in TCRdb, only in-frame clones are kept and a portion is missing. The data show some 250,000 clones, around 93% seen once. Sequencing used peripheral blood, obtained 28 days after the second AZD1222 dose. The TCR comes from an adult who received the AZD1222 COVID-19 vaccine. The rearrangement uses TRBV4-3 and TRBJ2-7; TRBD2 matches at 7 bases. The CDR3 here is CASSHPPPGLHPHEQYF. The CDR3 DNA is TGCGCCAGCAGCCACCCACCTCCGGGACTACATCCCCACGAGCAGTACTTC.